This TCR beta chain was captured in a study of T-cell memory formation after mild COVID-19. Germline CDR1 MGHDK, CDR2 SYGVNS. V gave up 3 bases and J gave up 11 bases, with 8 bases separating them. The CDR3 extends over 11 amino acids. The sample holds many counts of this clonotype. The antigen is undetermined. Study findings and constraints: Detection of some responders pre-infection suggested pre-existing cross-reactive memory T cells participated.

From the 5' RACE reads, TCRdb called clonotypes with MiXCR, one entry per CDR3 protein. The sample has nearly 110,000 distinct CDR3 sequences, around 15% seen once. This clonotype originated in a man between 18 and 29 years old who had mild COVID-19 (a few samples of this study predate the infection). Cell type and time point are not known. V usage is TRBV25-1 and J usage is TRBJ2-4, with D maybe TRBD2 (5 bases). The sequenced material came from PBMCs or a T cell subset sorted from them (not recorded which). CDR3: CASSDGEFQYF. CDR3 DNA sequence: TGTGCCAGCAGTGACGGGGAATTTCAGTACTTC. Using reference TRBV25-1 and TRBJ2-4 for the parts outside the CDR3, the full variable domain is EADIYQTPRYLVIGTGKKITLECSQTMGHDKMYWYQQDPGMELHLIHYSYGVNSTEKGDLSSESTVSRIRTEHFPLTLESARPSHTSQYLCASSDGEFQYFGAGTRLSVL.